This TCR beta chain was sequenced for a study of blood T cell repertoires in COVID-19. Looking at the study overall: Some COVID-19 samples were acute and others convalescent; all came from the United States, Italy and Spain.

V shed 6 bases, J shed 5 bases, and the junction held 10 bases outside the gene matches. Looked up from germline, CDR1 is MNHEY and CDR2 is SMNVEV (reference sequence). The CDR3 has 16 amino acids. The data were produced by immunoSEQ multiplex PCR, yet TCRdb's version contains in-frame clones alone and is incomplete. Of 250,000 to 350,000 clones listed, 92% are singletons. This clonotype originated in a woman in her twenties or thirties who had recovered from COVID-19. The sample comprised PBMCs or T cells enriched from blood (not recorded which). This chain uses TRBV27 with TRBJ2-2; 9 bases map to TRBD2. Here the CDR3 DNA reads TGTGCCAGCAGCCGACCAGCGGGGGGAGGTACCGGGGAGCTGTTTTTT. Amino acid sequence: CASSRPAGGGTGELFF.